These 5 T cell receptor beta chains were all obtained from the same sample, sequenced in a study of T cells after yellow fever vaccination. In TCRdb, the 5' RACE reads were re-called with MiXCR into one record per CDR3 protein. Of 250,000 to 300,000 distinct CDR3 sequences detected, roughly 5% appear once; the ten largest clones hold around 3.3%. Sequenced here: CD4+ T cells sorted from PBMCs, sampled on the day of the yellow fever booster vaccination. The receptor set was obtained from a man in his late teens or twenties who received the YFV17D yellow fever vaccine.

This clonotype appeared many times. The chain links TRBV24-1 to TRBJ2-5; TRBD1 matches 9 bases. This CDR3 has 17 residues. Germline-derived CDR1 and CDR2 are KGHDR and SFDVKD. J gave up 4 bases and V 6 bases, and 14 bases lay outside the gene matches. The CDR3 sequence is CATSPGTGSLRRETQYF. In nucleotides, the CDR3 is TGTGCCACCAGTCCCGGGACAGGGTCCCTGAGGAGAGAGACCCAGTACTTC.

This clonotype was detected many times. The genes are TRBV4-1 and TRBJ2-4, with a tentative D call TRBD1 (6 bases). Germline V CDR1 and CDR2: MGHRA, YSYEKL. This CDR3 is 14 amino acids long. V lost 2 bases, J lost 10 bases, and 15 bases lay in between. The CDR3 DNA sequence: TGCGCCAGCAGCCAAATGGGTTGGGGGACAATTCAGTACTTC. Protein sequence: CASSQMGWGTIQYF.

This clonotype occurred many times. This rearrangement joins TRBV7-6 to TRBJ2-1; 8 nucleotides line up with TRBD2. Trimming cost V 7 bases and J 2 bases; bases outside gene matches: 13. The CDR3 loop spans 17 amino acids. Germline assignment: CDR1 SGHVS and CDR2 FNYEAQ. The CDR3: CASIKSLGGAAYNEQFF. Here the CDR3 DNA reads TGTGCCAGCATCAAGTCACTCGGGGGGGCCGCCTACAATGAGCAGTTCTTC.

The genes are TRBV5-1 and TRBJ2-2; D remains ambiguous. CDR3 length equals 17 residues. Trimming removed 1 base from V and 3 bases from J, with 16 bases in between. Germline V CDR1 and CDR2: SGHRS, YFSETQ. The CDR3 region is CASSLIVAPIDTGELFF. CDR3 nucleotide sequence: TGCGCCAGCAGCTTGATTGTGGCTCCGATAGACACCGGGGAGCTGTTTTTT.

Only a few counts were recorded for this clonotype. The gene calls are TRBV7-9 and TRBJ1-1; no definite D call. CDR1 SEHNR and CDR2 FQNEAQ come from the germline V gene (reference sequence). V was shortened by 2 bases and J by 5 bases, with 12 bases between the two germline ends. The CDR3 sequence is 14 residues long. For the CDR3, the DNA is TGTGCCAGCAGCTTAATGGACCTGCGGACTGAAGCTTTCTTT. Translation: CASSLMDLRTEAFF.